Following are 20 T cell receptor beta chains from one sample sequenced in a study of shared clonotypes between healthy human individuals. The method was immunoSEQ multiplex PCR; TCRdb's version includes in-frame clones alone and lacks a portion of them. Of fewer than 600,000 clones listed, about four fifths were seen once; the top ten hold approximately 13%. The sample was PBMCs. Receptor source: a woman in her forties in good health. Some clones in this sample may be carry-over from other donors' samples.

The CDR3 coding sequence is TGTGCCAGCAGCCAAGATGGTCCGGGACAGGGTGGGGCCTACGAGCAGTACTTC. Translating it yields CASSQDGPGQGGAYEQYF. The chain has TRBV4-2 and TRBJ2-7; 9 positions agree with TRBD1. The germline V gene has CDR1 LGHNA and CDR2 YNFKEQ. This CDR3 spans 18 amino acids. V dropped 0 bases and J dropped 2; count of bases not matched to a gene: 11.

The genes are TRBV7-2 and TRBJ2-3, with a possible D match to TRBD2 (5 bases). V shed 5 bases and J shed 4 bases, with 16 bases lying between them. The CDR3 contains 15 residues. CDR1 SGHTA and CDR2 FQGNSA come from the germline V gene. CDR3 protein: CASSRALASADTQYF. The CDR3 DNA reads as TGTGCCAGCAGCCGGGCTCTAGCAAGCGCAGATACGCAGTATTTT. Variable domain in full (rest from reference TRBV7-2 and TRBJ2-3): GAGVSQSPSNKVTEKGKDVELRCDPISGHTALYWYRQSLGQGLEFLIYFQGNSAPDKSGLPSDRFSAERTGGSVSTLTIQRTQQEDSAVYLCASSRALASADTQYFGPGTRLTVL.

The rearrangement uses TRBV28 and TRBJ2-7; 7 bases map to TRBD2. CDR1 is MDHEN and CDR2 is SYDVKM in the germline V gene. The CDR3 sequence is 13 residues long. Trimming cost V 8 bases and J 3 bases; bases outside gene matches: 7. The CDR3 spells CASDRRDYYEQYF. The CDR3 DNA sequence: TGTGCCAGCGACCGTCGGGACTACTACGAGCAGTACTTC. The full variable domain, in which reference TRBV28 and TRBJ2-7 provide the parts outside the CDR3, is DVKVTQSSRYLVKRTGEKVFLECVQDMDHENMFWYRQDPGLGLRLIYFSYDVKMKEKGDIPEGYSVSREKKERFSLILESASTNQTSMYLCASDRRDYYEQYFGPGTRLTVT.

With regard to this clone: A far larger clone differs by one base, so this is likely a read error. The conserved final phenylalanine or tryptophan is absent from the CDR3, which likely points to a read error. The chain uses TRBV6-6 and TRBJ1-3; 9 nucleotides line up with TRBD1. The CDR3 runs to 15 residues. Per the germline V gene, CDR1 is MNHNY and CDR2 is SVGAGI (reference sequence). V was clipped by 4 bases and J by 1 base; unmatched bases: 2. The CDR3 nucleotides read TGTGCCAGCAGTTGGGACAGGGCTTCTGGAAACACCATATATTCT. It specifies CASSWDRASGNTIYS.

The chain uses TRBV25-1 and TRBJ2-7, with TRBD1 as a possible D gene (6 bases). The CDR3 consists of 16 residues. The germline CDR1 and CDR2 sequences are MGHDK and SYGVNS. V lost 3 bases to trimming and J lost 5 bases, with 20 bases between them. The CDR3 protein is CASSDPRRDIFNEQYF. The CDR3 DNA reads as TGTGCCAGCAGTGATCCTCGACGGGACATCTTCAACGAGCAGTACTTC.

The chain couples TRBV7-3 to TRBJ2-1; D uncertain. Trimming stripped 6 bases from V and 7 bases from J, with 13 bases between. Germline CDR1 reads SGHTA; CDR2 reads FQGTGA. There are 13 residues in the CDR3. The CDR3 region is CASSPPPPNEQFF. The CDR3, as DNA: TGTGCCAGCAGTCCACCTCCCCCTAATGAGCAGTTCTTC.

The chain employs TRBV6-5 and TRBJ2-7, with 8 bases fitting TRBD1. V shed 0 bases, J shed 6 bases, and the junction held 7 bases outside the gene matches. The CDR3 covers 15 residues. Germline V gene data show CDR1 as MNHEY and CDR2 as SVGAGI. CDR3 region: CASSYSTTGVREQYF. DNA of the CDR3: TGTGCCAGCAGTTACTCGACGACAGGGGTTCGCGAGCAGTACTTC.

The V call is TRBV27, the J call TRBJ2-3; TRBD1 or TRBD2 may be the D gene (5 bases each). This CDR3 contains 16 residues. Germline CDR1 and CDR2: MNHEY and SMNVEV (reference sequence). The V end lost 4 bases, the J end lost 8 bases, and 22 bases lay between the germline ends. The CDR3 nucleotides read TGTGCCAGCAGTTCCCCGCAAAGGGACGGGCGCCCTACGCAGTATTTT. It specifies CASSSPQRDGRPTQYF.

The rearrangement links TRBV28 to TRBJ1-1; TRBD1 matches at 9 bases. Germline assignment: CDR1 MDHEN and CDR2 SYDVKM. The CDR3 spans 14 residues. Trimming took 6 bases from V and 1 from J; bases not matched to a gene: 3. The CDR3 DNA is TGTGCCAGCAGGACAGGGGGAACGAACACTGAAGCTTTCTTT. Amino acid sequence: CASRTGGTNTEAFF.

This clone came up once. The rearrangement uses TRBV6-1 and TRBJ2-1; TRBD2 aligns across 7 bases. The ends lost 6 bases at V and 8 bases at J; junction bases unmatched: 13. This CDR3 comprises 15 residues. Per germline, CDR1 MNHNS and CDR2 SASEGT. The CDR3 DNA is TGTGCCAGCAGCGTCGCCGTGCGGGGGTACGATGAGCAGTTCTTC. This translates into CASSVAVRGYDEQFF.

J is TRBJ2-7 and V is TRBV7-3; a possible D gene is TRBD1 (6 bases). This CDR3 region has 15 residues. CDR1 and CDR2 (germline): SGHTA, FQGTGA. V was cut by 4 bases and J by 6 bases, with 19 bases left in between. The CDR3, as DNA: TGTGCCAGCAGCTCGACAACCGGGACAATAGCCGAGCAGTACTTC. This codes for CASSSTTGTIAEQYF.

The chain links TRBV9 to TRBJ2-1; D perhaps matches TRBD1 (6 bases). The germline CDR1 and CDR2 sequences are SGDLS and YYNGEE. This CDR3 has 13 residues. Trimming took off 2 bases at V and 9 bases at J, with 12 bases between the two ends. CDR3 DNA: TGTGCCAGCAGCGTTCAGGGGATTGGTGAGCAGTTCTTC. It is translated as CASSVQGIGEQFF.

The genes are TRBV25-1 and TRBJ2-7; D not resolved. The CDR3 length is 13 residues. Germline V gene sequence: CDR1 MGHDK, CDR2 SYGVNS. V gave up 3 bases and J gave up 2 bases, with 8 bases separating them. DNA of the CDR3: TGTGCCAGCAGTGATAATACAGCCTACGAGCAGTACTTC. Translating gives CASSDNTAYEQYF.

Worth noting for this clone: A far larger clone is just one base off, so this is likely a read error. Other DNA sequences in this sample translate to the same CDR3. V and J are TRBV7-2 and TRBJ2-3, with 11 bases lining up with TRBD2. This CDR3 is 18 amino acids long. Trimming cost V 1 base and J 0 bases; bases outside gene matches: 6. Germline assignment: CDR1 SGHTA and CDR2 FQGNSA. CDR3 sequence reads: CASSLVLAGGASTDTQYF. In nucleotides, the CDR3 is TGTGCCAGCAGCTTAGTGCTAGCGGGAGGTGCTAGCACAGATACGCAGTATTTT.

There are many counts of this clone. V is TRBV4-2 and J is TRBJ2-3; TRBD2 is a possible D gene (5 bases). This CDR3 region has 14 residues. Trimming shortened V by 1 base and J by 6 bases, and 11 bases separated the two germline ends. The germline V gene has CDR1 LGHNA and CDR2 YNFKEQ. CDR3 in DNA: TGTGCCAGCAGCCAAGGGGGAGCACAGGATACGCAGTATTTT. It is translated as CASSQGGAQDTQYF.

As regards this clone: At the DNA level, this CDR3 is encoded by other sequences in the same sample as well. This chain uses TRBV15 with TRBJ2-3; D gene uncertain. The CDR3 consists of 13 residues. Per the germline V gene, CDR1 is LNHNV and CDR2 is YYDKDF (reference sequence). The V end lost 0 bases, the J end lost 4 bases, and 5 bases lay between the germline ends. The CDR3: CATSRDQADTQYF. The CDR3 DNA is TGTGCCACCAGCAGAGACCAAGCAGATACGCAGTATTTT.

This clone showed up just once. The chain uses TRBV7-2 and TRBJ2-5; D remains unclear. The CDR3 has 14 residues. Between the trimmed V and J ends, which lost 1 base and 5 bases, there was a span of 11 bases. CDR1 is SGHTA, CDR2 FQGNSA, per germline. The DNA of the CDR3 is TGTGCCAGCAGCTTAGGTCCGGCCATGGAGACCCAGTACTTC. Protein: CASSLGPAMETQYF.

This chain uses TRBV5-1 with TRBJ2-5; D is unresolved. Germline V gives CDR1 SGHRS, CDR2 YFSETQ. The CDR3 runs to 14 residues. V shed 1 base and J shed 1 base, with 8 bases lying between them. This CDR3 reads CASSLRQSQETQYF. The CDR3 DNA reads TGCGCCAGCAGCTTGCGGCAGTCCCAAGAGACCCAGTACTTC.

This chain joins TRBV15 and TRBJ2-5, with TRBD1 matching over 12 bases. The germline CDR1 and CDR2 sequences are LNHNV and YYDKDF (reference sequence). CDR3 size: 15 residues. With V trimmed by 4 bases and J by 5 bases, 5 bases remained unmatched. In DNA, the CDR3 is TGTGCCACCAGCAAGGGACAGGGGGCAGAGGAGACCCAGTACTTC. Residues: CATSKGQGAEETQYF.

The chain recombines TRBV6-5 with TRBJ1-2; 9 positions agree with TRBD1. Germline assignment: CDR1 MNHEY and CDR2 SVGAGI. The CDR3 extends over 14 amino acids. The trim removed 4 bases at V and 2 bases at J, leaving 2 bases unmatched. The CDR3 nucleotides read TGTGCCAGCAGTTCCGGGACAGGGAACTATGGCTACACCTTC. Translated, it gives CASSSGTGNYGYTF.